Below are 29 T cell receptor beta chains sequenced from a single sample in a study of shared T cell receptors in the human thymus. The table came from immunoSEQ multiplex PCR; TCRdb's copy has only in-frame clones and leaves some out. This table has 700,000 to 750,000 clones, approximately 85% appearing once. This same sample was also taken into another study, of human thymus T cells.

The sequenced sample consisted of thymocytes. These receptors were obtained from a girl under three years old with a congenital heart defect.

The chain is built from TRBV29-1 and TRBJ1-4; a weak D match, TRBD1 (6 bases). Germline CDR1 SQVTM, CDR2 ANQGSEA. V was pared by 7 bases and J by 3 bases, with 15 bases between. The CDR3 is 14 residues long. The CDR3 nucleotides are TGCAGCGCCCTCGACCGACAGGCTAATGAAAAACTGTTTTTT. As protein: CSALDRQANEKLFF.

The chain carries TRBV6-1 and TRBJ1-1, with D tentatively TRBD1 (5 bases). The germline V gene has CDR1 MNHNS and CDR2 SASEGT. This CDR3 contains 13 residues. V lost 4 bases, J lost 3 bases, and 9 bases lay in between. CDR3 DNA: TGTGCCAGCAGTGTGGGGCGGCACACTGAAGCTTTCTTT. Its protein product is CASSVGRHTEAFF.

J is TRBJ2-3 and V is TRBV5-1; 7 nucleotides align to TRBD2. The germline gives CDR1 SGHRS, CDR2 YFSETQ. This CDR3 spans 12 amino acids. Trimming at V came to 6 bases and at J to 6 bases, leaving 4 bases not matched to a gene. CDR3 coding DNA: TGCGCCAGCAAGCGGGACGGCGATACGCAGTATTTT. This translates into CASKRDGDTQYF.

The CDR3 coding sequence is TGTGCCAGCAGCTTAGGGGACAGTATATTCCGTTACGAGCAGTACTTC. It codes for CASSLGDSIFRYEQYF. The chain employs TRBV11-2 and TRBJ2-7; 7 positions agree with TRBD1. There are 16 residues in the CDR3. Germline lookup yields CDR1 SGHAT and CDR2 FQNNGV. The V and J ends lost 1 base and 4 bases, in that order; junction bases with no gene match: 10.

Comment on this clone: Sequence at one end of the junction differs from germline and may be a read error. This chain joins TRBV2 and TRBJ1-1, with a tentative D call TRBD1 (5 bases). The V gene's germline CDR1 is SNHLY and CDR2 FYNNEI. The CDR3 is 13 residues long. CDR3 protein: CVSDRRVNTEAFF. Here the CDR3 DNA reads TGTGTCAGCGACCGCAGGGTAAACACTGAAGCTTTCTTT.

This clone was counted between two and nine times. In the same sample, other DNA sequences code for this CDR3. The chain uses TRBV5-1 and TRBJ1-2; D is undetermined. The CDR3 loop spans 12 amino acids. Trimming pared 1 base from V and 4 bases from J, leaving 5 bases between. Per germline, CDR1 SGHRS and CDR2 YFSETQ. The CDR3 protein is CASSLSSYGYTF. The CDR3 DNA is TGCGCCAGCAGCTTGTCCAGCTATGGCTACACCTTC.

V usage is TRBV29-1 and J usage is TRBJ2-3, with D maybe TRBD1 (5 bases). The CDR3 sequence is 19 residues long. Germline CDR1 and CDR2: SQVTM and ANQGSEA. V lost 4 bases, J lost 0 bases, and 26 bases lay in between. CDR3 DNA sequence: TGCAGCGTTGTGGGGCCCTTTGATATACCTACGACTAGCACAGATACGCAGTATTTT. It translates to CSVVGPFDIPTTSTDTQYF.

The chain carries TRBV5-8 and TRBJ2-7, with 10 nucleotides matching TRBD1. CDR3 size: 15 residues. V dropped 5 bases and J dropped 4; count of bases not matched to a gene: 9. Germline values: CDR1 SGHTS, CDR2 YDEGEE. The CDR3 sequence is CASRGRGTGVYEQYF. The DNA for the CDR3 is TGTGCCAGCAGGGGGCGAGGGACAGGGGTATACGAGCAGTACTTC. Variable domain in full (rest from reference TRBV5-8 and TRBJ2-7): EAGVTQSPTHLIKTRGQQATLRCSPISGHTSVYWYQQALGLGLQFLLWYDEGEERNRGNFPPRFSGRQFPNYSSELNVNALELEDSALYLCASRGRGTGVYEQYFGPGTRLTVT.

This clone has only a few counts. The rearrangement uses TRBV19 and TRBJ1-1; perhaps TRBD1 as D (6 bases). The V end was cut by 2 bases, the J end by 1 base, with 26 bases between. CDR3 length: 20 amino acids. The germline V gene encodes CDR1 LNHDA and CDR2 SQIVND (reference sequence). DNA of the CDR3: TGTGCCAGTAGTATAATTTCTCACCCCCCCAGGGGACCCGCGAACACTGAAGCTTTCTTT. Translated: CASSIISHPPRGPANTEAFF. The full variable domain, rest sourced from reference TRBV19 and TRBJ1-1, is DGGITQSPKYLFRKEGQNVTLSCEQNLNHDAMYWYRQDPGQGLRLIYYSQIVNDFQKGDIAEGYSVSREKKESFPLTVTSAQKNPTAFYLCASSIISHPPRGPANTEAFFGQGTRLTVV.

The chain employs TRBV2 and TRBJ1-5, with D tentatively TRBD1 (5 bases). V was shortened by 7 bases and J by 5 bases, with 18 bases between the two germline ends. The CDR3 has 15 amino acids. CDR1 is SNHLY, CDR2 FYNNEI, per germline. The CDR3, as DNA: TGTGCCAGCAAAATGGCTGGACACGCTCATCAGCCCCAGCATTTT. This encodes CASKMAGHAHQPQHF.

The V call is TRBV2, the J call TRBJ2-3; 9 bases line up with TRBD1. CDR1 and CDR2 from the germline V gene are SNHLY and FYNNEI. The CDR3 covers 15 residues. With 6 bases clipped from V and 1 base from J, the junction kept 5 bases outside the gene matches. CDR3 sequence: CASSDRGVGTDTQYF. In DNA form, the CDR3 reads TGTGCCAGCAGCGACAGGGGGGTGGGCACAGATACGCAGTATTTT. Full variable domain (missing parts from reference TRBV2 and TRBJ2-3): EPEVTQTPSHQVTQMGQEVILRCVPISNHLYFYWYRQILGQKVEFLVSFYNNEISEKSEIFDDQFSVERPDGSNFTLKIRSTKLEDSAMYFCASSDRGVGTDTQYFGPGTRLTVL.

This chain joins TRBV6-5 and TRBJ1-2, with 7 bases that match TRBD1. The CDR3 length is 12 residues. The V gene end was trimmed by 4 bases and the J gene end by 6 bases; junction bases not matched to a gene: 2. Germline CDR1 and CDR2: MNHEY and SVGAGI. This CDR3 is CASSSGGDGYTF. In DNA, the CDR3 is TGTGCCAGCAGTTCAGGGGGTGATGGCTACACCTTC.

This chain uses TRBV7-9 with TRBJ1-6, with no clear D. V lost 2 bases, J lost 7 bases, and 12 bases lay in between. The CDR3 has 15 amino acids. Germline CDR1 reads SEHNR; CDR2 reads FQNEAQ (reference sequence). In nucleotides, the CDR3 is TGTGCCAGCAGCTTAAAACCGACTCTCAATTCACCCCTCCACTTT. This gives the protein CASSLKPTLNSPLHF.

The V call is TRBV4-1, the J call TRBJ1-3; D perhaps matches TRBD1 (5 bases). This CDR3 contains 15 residues. V dropped 3 bases and J dropped 0 bases, with 9 bases sitting between them. Germline lookup yields CDR1 MGHRA and CDR2 YSYEKL. The CDR3 bases are TGCGCCAGCAGCCAGGGGCCTATCTCTGGAAACACCATATATTTT. It translates to CASSQGPISGNTIYF.

Comments on this clone: One end of the junction fails to match germline, which may point to a read error. This rearrangement joins TRBV7-6 to TRBJ2-1; 8 bases fit TRBD1. CDR3 length: 16 residues. Germline CDR1 reads SGHVS; CDR2 reads FNYEAQ. CDR3 nucleotide sequence: TGTGCCGGCAGCTCTCCAGGGGGCTGGGGTTACAATGAGCAGTTCTTC. Translating it yields CAGSSPGGWGYNEQFF.

The chain links TRBV4-3 to TRBJ2-1; 10 bases agree with TRBD2. The CDR3 is 16 amino acids. V shed 2 bases and J 9 bases; nucleotides not matched to a gene: 10. Looked up from germline, CDR1 is LGHNA and CDR2 is YSLEER. The CDR3 bases are TGCGCCAGCAGCCAATCAACAGCGGGGGGGAAGAGTGAGCAGTTCTTC. This translates into CASSQSTAGGKSEQFF.

The chain couples TRBV4-3 to TRBJ2-3, with 11 bases matching TRBD2. Trimming took 2 bases from V and 2 from J; bases not matched to a gene: 18. The germline CDR1 and CDR2 sequences are LGHNA and YSLEER. CDR3 length: 21 amino acids. CDR3 sequence reads: CASSQKNEGLAVVGATDTQYF. The CDR3, as DNA: TGCGCCAGCAGCCAAAAAAACGAGGGACTAGCGGTAGTTGGGGCCACAGATACGCAGTATTTT.

The rearrangement links TRBV6-5 to TRBJ1-2; D unresolved. The CDR3 runs 15 residues. Germline V gene data show CDR1 as MNHEY and CDR2 as SVGAGI. Trimming removed 0 bases at V and 8 bases at J, with 16 bases between. The CDR3 DNA reads TGTGCCAGCAGTTACTCCTACCCCTTAATTATGGGCTACACCTTC. Its translation is CASSYSYPLIMGYTF.

In nucleotides, the CDR3 is TGTGCCAGCAGCGTCACCGGACAACAGGGAGGCTACACCTTC. The encoded protein is CASSVTGQQGGYTF. The V and J genes are TRBV9 and TRBJ1-2, with D perhaps TRBD1 (6 bases). Germline V CDR1 and CDR2: SGDLS, YYNGEE. The V and J ends lost 2 bases and 8 bases respectively, with 16 bases between them. The CDR3 loop spans 14 amino acids. Filled out from reference TRBV9 and TRBJ1-2, the complete variable domain reads DSGVTQTPKHLITATGQRVTLRCSPRSGDLSVYWYQQSLDQGLQFLIQYYNGEERAKGNILERFSAQQFPDLHSELNLSSLELGDSALYFCASSVTGQQGGYTFGSGTRLTVV.

The chain joins TRBV4-3 to TRBJ2-5; TRBD2 might be the D (5 bases). The DNA end lines up better with TRBJ2-7; the J call may be wrong. Germline lookup yields CDR1 LGHNA and CDR2 YSLEER. This CDR3 is 16 amino acids long. CDR3 in amino acids: CASSQERAEISYEQYF. The CDR3 DNA reads TGCGCCAGCAGCCAAGAGAGGGCAGAGATCTCCTACGAGCAGTACTTC.

The chain employs TRBV27 and TRBJ1-5, with D perhaps matching TRBD1 (6 bases). Germline loops: CDR1 MNHEY, CDR2 SMNVEV (reference sequence). The CDR3 has 17 residues. V was trimmed by 0 bases and J by 6 bases, leaving 18 bases between them. CDR3 protein: CASSLSSAGAGGQPQHF. The CDR3 nucleotides are TGTGCCAGCAGTTTATCCTCTGCGGGGGCTGGGGGTCAGCCCCAGCATTTT.

The chain links TRBV7-2 to TRBJ1-2; TRBD1 might be the D (6 bases). CDR3 length: 16 amino acids. Germline-derived CDR1 and CDR2 are SGHTA and FQGNSA. Trimming took off 5 bases at V and 12 bases at J, with 28 bases between the two ends. CDR3 sequence: CASSPDYRAPHPFHTF. CDR3 bases: TGTGCCAGCAGCCCTGACTACAGGGCCCCGCACCCCTTTCACACCTTC.

The rearrangement joins TRBV6-1 to TRBJ1-3; D may be TRBD1 (6 bases). The CDR3 sequence is 15 residues long. V lost 1 base and J lost 3, with 10 bases in between. Germline V CDR1 and CDR2: MNHNS, SASEGT. The CDR3 DNA reads as TGTGCCAGCAGTGAAGGGCAGGGGTGTGGAAACACCATATATTTT. It encodes CASSEGQGCGNTIYF.

The chain carries TRBV2 and TRBJ2-7, with 12 positions matching TRBD2. Looked up from germline, CDR1 is SNHLY and CDR2 is FYNNEI. V lost 6 bases and J lost 7; bases outside the gene matches: 10. The CDR3 is 15 amino acids. The CDR3 protein is CASRLSSGGAWEQYF. The CDR3 coding sequence is TGTGCCAGCAGGCTCTCTAGCGGGGGGGCGTGGGAGCAGTACTTC. The full variable domain, completed using reference TRBV2 and TRBJ2-7, is EPEVTQTPSHQVTQMGQEVILRCVPISNHLYFYWYRQILGQKVEFLVSFYNNEISEKSEIFDDQFSVERPDGSNFTLKIRSTKLEDSAMYFCASRLSSGGAWEQYFGPGTRLTVT.

The chain is built from TRBV5-1 and TRBJ1-2, with a tentative D call TRBD1 (6 bases). The germline CDR1 and CDR2 sequences are SGHRS and YFSETQ. Trimming removed 4 bases at V and 0 bases at J, with 25 bases between. The CDR3 has 19 residues. DNA of the CDR3: TGCGCCAGCAGCGAAACCCCGTACCGGGACACCACAGCTAACTATGGCTACACCTTC. Its translation is CASSETPYRDTTANYGYTF.

This clone was picked up a small number of times. The chain combines TRBV1 with TRBJ2-5; the DNA was not compared with TRBD2, the D call given in the table. TRBV1 counts as a pseudogene. The CDR3 is 15 residues long. CDR3 in amino acids: CTSPGLAGSQETQYF. The CDR3 DNA reads as TGCACCAGCCCTGGACTAGCGGGGAGCCAAGAGACCCAGTACTTC.

The rearrangement joins TRBV7-3 to TRBJ2-1; possible D gene TRBD2, 5 bases. The length of the CDR3 is 13 residues. Deletions cut 4 bases from V and 10 bases from J, with 14 bases between. Germline CDR1 SGHTA, CDR2 FQGTGA. The chain's CDR3 is CASSSLRDGEQFF. As DNA, the CDR3 is TGTGCCAGCAGCTCCCTGAGGGATGGGGAGCAGTTCTTC. Full variable domain (rest looked up from reference TRBV7-3 and TRBJ2-1): GAGVSQTPSNKVTEKGKYVELRCDPISGHTALYWYRQSLGQGPEFLIYFQGTGAADDSGLPNDRFFAVRPEGSVSTLKIQRTERGDSAVYLCASSSLRDGEQFFGPGTRLTVL.

The V and J genes are TRBV19 and TRBJ1-4; D is unclear. CDR1 and CDR2 (germline): LNHDA, SQIVND (reference sequence). Trimming shortened V by 5 bases and J by 13 bases, and 20 bases separated the two germline ends. The CDR3 contains 14 residues. The CDR3 nucleotides are TGTGCCAGTAGTGATGACGGGAGATTAGTCGGACTGTTTTTT. Translation: CASSDDGRLVGLFF.

The chain is built from TRBV29-1 and TRBJ2-5; TRBD1 might be the D (6 bases). The CDR3 is made up of 12 amino acids. Germline V lookup: CDR1 SQVTM, CDR2 ANQGSEA. The V end lost 8 bases, the J end lost 1 base, and 11 bases lay between the germline ends. CDR3 coding DNA: TGCAGCTCCCGACAGGTCCAAGAGACCCAGTACTTC. Translated, it gives CSSRQVQETQYF.